This T cell receptor beta chain appears in the sequencing data of a study of blood T cell repertoires in COVID-19. Using immunoSEQ multiplex PCR, the repertoire was profiled, and TCRdb retains in-frame clones only, with some absent. The sample has 200,000 or so clones, about 86% seen once; the top ten hold 7% to 9%. The junction had 5 bases not matched to a gene; V was cut back by 5 bases and J by 1 base. This CDR3 region has 15 residues. Germline lookup yields CDR1 SGHAT and CDR2 FQNNGV. The sample was PBMCs or T cells enriched from blood (not recorded which). The clonotype comes from a man between 40 and 49 years old who had recovered from COVID-19. The chain couples TRBV11-2 to TRBJ1-2, with 9 bases that match TRBD1. CDR3 sequence: CASSADRGLNYGYTF. DNA for the CDR3: TGTGCCAGCAGCGCGGACAGGGGCCTTAACTATGGCTACACCTTC.